This T cell receptor beta chain was sequenced for a study of T cell repertoires in cytomegalovirus infection. Study in general: An indication of both CMV infection and matching HLA type came from public TCR beta signatures. Study observations and caveats: Cumulative frequency (of public TCR beta family members) identified carriers of CMV plus the relevant HLA. The ex vivo response showed dominance by HLA-C-restricted CMV-specific TCR beta clonotypes.

V lost 4 bases, J lost 7 bases, and 19 bases lay in between. Germline assignment: CDR1 MGHDK and CDR2 SYGVNS. The CDR3 extends over 15 amino acids. TCRdb reanalysed the reads using MiXCR and keeps one entry per CDR3 protein. The sample shows roughly 320,000 distinct CDR3 sequences, 9% to 9.5% of them seen only once. This clonotype was counted between two and nine times. Its specificity is unknown. Sequencing was done on a sample of PBMCs. This TCR derives from a human donor in good health (CMV status not recorded). Some clones in this sample may be carry-over from other donors' samples. The chain recombines TRBV25-1 with TRBJ1-2; D gene uncertain. The CDR3 nucleotides are TGTGCCAGCAGTGTTTCCGTCTATCTGCAGCGTGGCTACACCTTC. The encoded protein is CASSVSVYLQRGYTF.